The 21 T cell receptor beta chains listed next were all sequenced from one sample in a study of T cell changes during pregnancy in multiple sclerosis. Produced via immunoSEQ multiplex PCR; TCRdb's table is partial and in-frame only. In the table there are more than 90,000 clones, roughly 92% of which are singletons. Sequencing was performed on peripheral blood, taken after pregnancy. Receptors originate from a female donor with multiple sclerosis, enrolled in a pregnancy study.

V usage is TRBV7-9 and J usage is TRBJ2-7; TRBD2 agrees at 10 bases. After removal of 0 bases from V and 1 base from J, the junction contained 9 bases not matched to a gene. The CDR3 runs 18 residues. Germline lookup yields CDR1 SEHNR and CDR2 FQNEAQ (reference sequence). The DNA for the CDR3 is TGTGCCAGCAGCTTAGCAACTTCGTCAGCGGGAGGGTCCTACGAGCAGTACTTC. Translation gives CASSLATSSAGGSYEQYF.

This chain connects TRBV2 to TRBJ1-2; D possibly corresponds to TRBD1 (5 bases). The ends were cut back, 7 bases at V and 6 bases at J, with 18 bases in the middle. Germline values: CDR1 SNHLY, CDR2 FYNNEI. This CDR3 has 14 amino acids. The CDR3 nucleotides read TGTGCCAGCACGACGCCCGACAGTAATCATGGCTACACCTTC. It translates to CASTTPDSNHGYTF.

V is TRBV28 and J is TRBJ1-5; 10 positions agree with TRBD1. V was pared by 4 bases and J by 5 bases, with 2 bases of the junction left unmatched. CDR3 length: 14 amino acids. Germline V lookup: CDR1 MDHEN, CDR2 SYDVKM. The CDR3 region is CASSSGQGDQPQHF. CDR3 nucleotide sequence: TGTGCCAGCAGTTCTGGACAGGGGGATCAGCCCCAGCATTTT.

The rearrangement links TRBV7-7 to TRBJ2-5, with 9 bases identical to TRBD2. This CDR3 is built from 16 residues. Trimming at V came to 1 base and at J to 2 bases, leaving 5 bases not matched to a gene. In germline, CDR1 is SSHAT, CDR2 FNYEAQ (reference sequence). The CDR3 region is CASSLGLAGIQETQYF. CDR3 DNA: TGTGCCAGCAGCTTAGGGCTAGCGGGGATTCAAGAGACCCAGTACTTC.

Written as DNA, the CDR3 is TGCGCCAGCAGCCCATTGGCCGGGACAATCTTCTTTGAGCAGTACTTC. Protein sequence: CASSPLAGTIFFEQYF. The chain uses TRBV5-1 and TRBJ2-7, with D possibly being TRBD1 (6 bases). Deletions cut 4 bases from V and 7 bases from J, with 24 bases between. The CDR3 consists of 16 residues. Germline-derived CDR1 and CDR2 are SGHRS and YFSETQ.

About this clone: The same CDR3 also results from other DNA sequences found in this sample. The chain links TRBV7-2 to TRBJ1-1; the match to TRBD1 covers 7 bases. Germline trimming cut 3 bases from V and 10 bases from J; bases unmatched to any gene: 5. The CDR3 extends over 12 amino acids. Germline V CDR1 and CDR2: SGHTA, FQGNSA. The CDR3 protein is CASSFDRVGAFF. In DNA form, the CDR3 reads TGTGCCAGCAGCTTCGACAGGGTTGGAGCTTTCTTT. The full variable domain, in which reference TRBV7-2 and TRBJ1-1 provide the parts outside the CDR3, is GAGVSQSPSNKVTEKGKDVELRCDPISGHTALYWYRQSLGQGLEFLIYFQGNSAPDKSGLPSDRFSAERTGGSVSTLTIQRTQQEDSAVYLCASSFDRVGAFFGQGTRLTVV.

This chain links TRBV11-2 with TRBJ2-1, with 7 bases lining up with TRBD1. CDR1 and CDR2 (germline): SGHAT, FQNNGV. The CDR3 runs 18 residues. V lost 1 base to trimming and J lost 0 bases; unmatched junction nucleotides: 9. The CDR3 loop is CASSLVSGQFSSYNEQFF. In nucleotides, the CDR3 is TGTGCCAGCAGCTTAGTGTCGGGACAGTTCAGCTCCTACAATGAGCAGTTCTTC.

This chain links TRBV7-9 with TRBJ1-1; TRBD1 agrees at 9 bases. V trimming: 9 bases; J trimming: 1 base; junction bases outside the gene matches: 9. In germline, CDR1 is SEHNR, CDR2 FQNEAQ (reference sequence). The CDR3 consists of 15 residues. As DNA, the CDR3 is TGTGCCAGTCTTTTGCCGGGACAGGGGAACACTGAAGCTTTCTTT. Translating it yields CASLLPGQGNTEAFF.

This rearrangement joins TRBV5-1 to TRBJ2-7; TRBD1 aligns across 8 bases. The germline V gene has CDR1 SGHRS and CDR2 YFSETQ. This CDR3 has 16 amino acids. With V trimmed by 0 bases and J by 0 bases, 5 bases remained unmatched. CDR3 in DNA: TGCGCCAGCAGCTTGGAGGGACAGGCGGTCTCCTACGAGCAGTACTTC. Protein product: CASSLEGQAVSYEQYF.

The chain employs TRBV4-3 and TRBJ1-2; possible D gene TRBD1, 5 bases. The V end lost 0 bases, the J end lost 5 bases, and 22 bases lay between the germline ends. Germline V CDR1 and CDR2: LGHNA, YSLEER. This CDR3 has 18 residues. The CDR3 reads CASSQDQGSWTPPYGYTF. CDR3 coding DNA: TGCGCCAGCAGCCAAGATCAGGGAAGTTGGACCCCTCCATATGGCTACACCTTC.

The genes are TRBV18 and TRBJ2-1; D not certain. CDR1 and CDR2 (germline): KGHSH, LQKENI. Trimming pared 2 bases from V and 0 bases from J, leaving 8 bases between. This CDR3 contains 15 residues. CDR3 protein: CASSPAYSSYNEQFF. The CDR3 nucleotides are TGTGCCAGCTCACCAGCGTATAGCTCCTACAATGAGCAGTTCTTC.

This clone has at least ten counts. The chain is built from TRBV4-3 and TRBJ1-3; D may be TRBD1 (5 bases). The V end was cut by 1 base, the J end by 0 bases, with 13 bases between. CDR1 is LGHNA, CDR2 YSLEER, per germline. This CDR3 contains 17 residues. The CDR3 spells CASSQVGGFSSGNTIYF. The CDR3 DNA sequence: TGCGCCAGCAGCCAAGTCGGGGGGTTTTCCTCTGGAAACACCATATATTTT.

J is TRBJ2-7 and V is TRBV19; TRBD2 matches 9 bases. Germline assignment: CDR1 LNHDA and CDR2 SQIVND (reference sequence). V gave up 5 bases and J gave up 2 bases; unmatched junction bases: 10. The CDR3 runs to 16 residues. As DNA, the CDR3 is TGTGCCAGTAGTGTAGCGACTAGCGGACCAACCTACGAGCAGTACTTC. It codes for CASSVATSGPTYEQYF.

The V call is TRBV2, the J call TRBJ2-3, with D unclear. CDR3 length: 14 amino acids. Germline V gives CDR1 SNHLY, CDR2 FYNNEI. The ends were cut back, 5 bases at V and 8 bases at J, with 17 bases in the middle. CDR3: CASSTLTPGGTQYF. The CDR3 DNA is TGTGCCAGCAGTACTCTCACACCCGGCGGTACGCAGTATTTT.

The chain is built from TRBV5-6 and TRBJ2-2; the match to TRBD1 covers 11 bases. CDR3 length equals 14 residues. Trimming cost V 4 bases and J 6 bases; bases outside gene matches: 2. Germline-derived CDR1 and CDR2 are SGHDT and YYEEEE. The CDR3 sequence is CASSTGQGAGELFF. DNA of the CDR3: TGTGCCAGCAGCACGGGACAGGGGGCCGGGGAGCTGTTTTTT.

As DNA, the CDR3 is TGTGCCAGTGGCGAGGCGGGAGTTAGGAATGAGCAGTTCTTC. Protein: CASGEAGVRNEQFF. The chain joins TRBV27 to TRBJ2-1; TRBD2 aligns across 7 bases. V shed 9 bases and J 7 bases; nucleotides not matched to a gene: 12. The germline V gene has CDR1 MNHEY and CDR2 SMNVEV (reference sequence). The length of the CDR3 is 14 residues.

The chain is built from TRBV7-2 and TRBJ2-2; a possible D gene is TRBD2 (5 bases). The length of the CDR3 is 14 residues. Germline-derived CDR1 and CDR2 are SGHTA and FQGNSA. Trimming removed 3 bases from V and 2 bases from J, with 7 bases in between. DNA of the CDR3: TGTGCCAGCAGCTTTCGGGGAAACACCGGGGAGCTGTTTTTT. Translated, it gives CASSFRGNTGELFF.

V usage is TRBV7-9 and J usage is TRBJ1-1, with D perhaps TRBD1 (5 bases). The length of the CDR3 is 15 residues. The V gene lost 3 bases and the J gene lost 4 bases, with 15 bases spanning the gap. The germline V gene has CDR1 SEHNR and CDR2 FQNEAQ (reference sequence). CDR3 amino acids: CASSFLTAGLTEAFF. The CDR3 DNA is TGTGCCAGCAGCTTCCTGACAGCGGGTCTCACTGAAGCTTTCTTT.

The rearrangement uses TRBV7-9 and TRBJ1-1; TRBD1 is a possible D gene (6 bases). The CDR3 spans 13 residues. In germline, CDR1 is SEHNR, CDR2 FQNEAQ (reference sequence). The V gene lost 11 bases and the J gene lost 2 bases, with 15 bases spanning the gap. CDR3 region: CAGGVQGNTEAFF. The CDR3 bases are TGTGCCGGTGGGGTACAGGGAAACACTGAAGCTTTCTTT.

The CDR3 sequence is CASSDGHPYEQYF. DNA for the CDR3: TGTGCCAGCAGTGATGGACACCCCTACGAGCAGTACTTC. This chain uses TRBV2 with TRBJ2-7; the D gene is possibly TRBD1 (5 bases). With 3 bases removed from V and 2 bases from J, the gap between germline ends came to 8 bases. CDR3 length: 13 residues. Looked up from germline, CDR1 is SNHLY and CDR2 is FYNNEI.

The V gene is TRBV21-1, the J gene TRBJ1-4; the table assigns TRBD1, which was not confirmed against the DNA. TRBV21-1 is flagged as a pseudogene. The CDR3 runs to 18 residues. The CDR3 region is CASSKVFRDRASNEKLFF. CDR3 DNA sequence: TGTGCCAGCAGCAAAGTTTTCCGGGACAGGGCGTCTAATGAAAAACTGTTTTTT.